The source of this TCR beta chain is a study of shared clonotypes between healthy human individuals. This CDR3 comprises 12 residues. The V gene's germline CDR1 is SEHNR and CDR2 FQNEAQ (reference sequence). The V and J ends lost 0 bases and 5 bases respectively, with 5 bases between them. The naive CD8 fraction comprised CD45RO-negative cells positively selected for CCR7 and excluded terminally differentiated effector memory CD45RA+ cells. Study results and caveats: Owing to a small donor count, the genetic and exposure-history diversity represented was limited.

As concerns this clone: Its antigen is unidentified.

The assay was immunoSEQ multiplex PCR, and TCRdb's table has in-frame clones only and misses some. The table has millions of clones, about 92% seen once. What was sequenced was naive CD8+ T cells from PBMCs. The sequence was collected from a man younger than 35 in good health. Some clones in this sample may be carry-over from other donors' samples. The V gene is TRBV7-9, the J gene TRBJ2-7; no clear D. The CDR3 DNA is TGTGCCAGCAGCTTAGCAAGTCACGAGCAGTACTTC. Translating it yields CASSLASHEQYF.